The T cell receptor (beta chain) described here comes from a study of T cell responses to AZD1222 COVID-19 vaccine. TCRdb's copy holds only in-frame clones and misses some; the assay was immunoSEQ multiplex PCR. The repertoire holds approximately 94,000 clones, with about 90% as singletons. Trimming at V came to 3 bases and at J to 6 bases, leaving 4 bases not matched to a gene. CDR1 and CDR2 from the germline V gene are MDHEN and SYDVKM. This CDR3 comprises 15 residues. V gene TRBV28 combines with J gene TRBJ1-6; 8 nucleotides agree with TRBD1. The TCR was taken from an adult in good health. Sequencing used peripheral blood, obtained on day 0 of AZD1222 vaccination. In DNA form, the CDR3 reads TGTGCCAGCAGTTTTGGGACAGGACCTAATTCACCCCTCCACTTT. Its protein product is CASSFGTGPNSPLHF. Drawing the rest from reference TRBV28 and TRBJ1-6, the complete variable domain is DVKVTQSSRYLVKRTGEKVFLECVQDMDHENMFWYRQDPGLGLRLIYFSYDVKMKEKGDIPEGYSVSREKKERFSLILESASTNQTSMYLCASSFGTGPNSPLHFGNGTRLTVT.